These 10 T cell receptor beta chains originate from one sample sequenced in a study of human T cells and chemical hapten exposure. Using its own MiXCR run on the RACE reads, TCRdb lists one record per CDR3 protein. The table includes some 350,000 distinct CDR3 sequences, about 6% detected once. Time point given: patch test 2, 6 weeks after DPC sensitization. Indicated treatment: therapeutic diphenylcyclopropenone sensitization with weekly scalp DPC. The sample here was whole blood, taken in connection with sensitization to the hapten diphenylcyclopropenone (DPC). The receptors here all came from a young woman with alopecia areata. Some clones in this sample may be carry-over from other donors' samples.

The table lists this clonotype with many counts. The J gene is TRBJ1-1, the V gene TRBV20-1; 7 bases align to TRBD1. Trimming at V came to 1 base and at J to 2 bases, leaving 13 bases not matched to a gene. Germline V gene sequence: CDR1 DFQATT, CDR2 SNEGSKA (reference sequence). The CDR3 has 17 residues. CDR3 sequence reads: CSARVLTNDRENTEAFF. Here the CDR3 DNA reads TGCAGTGCTAGAGTCCTCACGAACGACAGGGAAAACACTGAAGCTTTCTTT.

The chain links TRBV5-4 to TRBJ2-5; the D gene could be TRBD1 or TRBD2 (5 bases each). CDR1 and CDR2 (germline): SGHNT, YYREEE (reference sequence). Trimming removed 2 bases at V and 2 bases at J, with 19 bases between. The CDR3 runs 17 residues. The CDR3 here is CASSFRGGWGSQETQYF. The CDR3, as DNA: TGTGCCAGCAGCTTCCGGGGCGGCTGGGGCTCGCAAGAGACCCAGTACTTC.

This clonotype came up a few times. This chain uses TRBV28 with TRBJ2-7, with 9 bases lining up with TRBD1. The CDR3 covers 14 residues. Germline-derived CDR1 and CDR2 are MDHEN and SYDVKM. Germline trimming cut 10 bases from V and 5 bases from J; bases unmatched to any gene: 12. As DNA, the CDR3 is TGTGCCACCTTCGGCGGGACAGGGAGCCACGAGCAGTACTTC. Its protein product is CATFGGTGSHEQYF.

At least ten counts were recorded for this clonotype. The genes are TRBV7-6 and TRBJ1-1; TRBD1 agrees at 8 bases. CDR1 is SGHVS and CDR2 is FNYEAQ in the germline V gene. This CDR3 spans 14 amino acids. Germline trimming cut 5 bases from V and 5 bases from J; bases unmatched to any gene: 7. The CDR3 coding sequence is TGTGCCAGCAGCAGACAGGGGCGAGGGACTGAAGCTTTCTTT. Its protein is CASSRQGRGTEAFF.

This clonotype was detected ten times or more. This chain joins TRBV3-1 and TRBJ1-2, with D unclear. Germline CDR1 reads LGHDT; CDR2 reads YNNKEL (reference sequence). Trimming pared 3 bases from V and 4 bases from J, leaving 15 bases between. The CDR3 runs 15 residues. The CDR3 here is CASSQSFWGAYGYTF. CDR3 sequence (DNA): TGTGCCAGCAGCCAGTCCTTTTGGGGTGCCTATGGCTACACCTTC.

V is TRBV9 and J is TRBJ2-1, with unresolved D. Trimming removed 3 bases at V and 9 bases at J, with 16 bases between. The CDR3 runs to 14 residues. Germline values: CDR1 SGDLS, CDR2 YYNGEE. Here the CDR3 reads CASSELTRGGEQFF. In DNA, the CDR3 is TGTGCCAGCAGCGAACTAACAAGAGGTGGTGAGCAGTTCTTC. Full variable domain (rest looked up from reference TRBV9 and TRBJ2-1): DSGVTQTPKHLITATGQRVTLRCSPRSGDLSVYWYQQSLDQGLQFLIQYYNGEERAKGNILERFSAQQFPDLHSELNLSSLELGDSALYFCASSELTRGGEQFFGPGTRLTVL.

This clonotype was counted between two and nine times. V gene TRBV12-3 or TRBV12-4 combines with J gene TRBJ1-5; possibly TRBD1 for D (5 bases). This CDR3 is built from 16 residues. Trimming took off 6 bases at V and 7 bases at J, with 22 bases between the two ends. The CDR3 region has the DNA TGTGCCAGCAGCCCCGGTGGAGGGGCTTTTTTACAGCCCCAGCATTTT. As protein: CASSPGGGAFLQPQHF.

V is TRBV3-1 and J is TRBJ2-7, with TRBD2 matching over 9 bases. In germline, CDR1 is LGHDT, CDR2 YNNKEL (reference sequence). J gave up 5 bases and V 1 base, and 6 bases lay outside the gene matches. The CDR3 runs to 15 residues. For the CDR3, the DNA is TGTGCCAGCAGCCAAGCGAAAGCGGGGGGACACGAGCAGTACTTC. Protein product: CASSQAKAGGHEQYF.

The chain joins TRBV7-2 to TRBJ2-3, with TRBD2 as a possible D gene (6 bases). Germline assignment: CDR1 SGHTA and CDR2 FQGNSA. V was shortened by 1 base and J by 3 bases, with 20 bases between the two germline ends. The CDR3 consists of 18 residues. This chain's CDR3 is CASSLVHASVIYTDTQYF. The DNA for the CDR3 is TGTGCCAGCAGCTTAGTTCACGCTAGCGTAATTTATACAGATACGCAGTATTTT. The variable domain in full, completed from reference TRBV7-2 and TRBJ2-3, reads GAGVSQSPSNKVTEKGKDVELRCDPISGHTALYWYRQSLGQGLEFLIYFQGNSAPDKSGLPSDRFSAERTGGSVSTLTIQRTQQEDSAVYLCASSLVHASVIYTDTQYFGPGTRLTVL.

This clonotype was counted between two and nine times. The chain recombines TRBV20-1 with TRBJ1-1; no reliable D call. V lost 0 bases and J lost 5, with 10 bases in between. The CDR3 spans 13 residues. Germline V CDR1 and CDR2: DFQATT, SNEGSKA (reference sequence). As DNA, the CDR3 is TGCAGTGCTAGAGATTGGAGTGGGACTGAAGCTTTCTTT. Residues: CSARDWSGTEAFF.